The entry that follows covers one TCR beta chain sequence. Its specificity is unknown. This sample was taken from a study of post-analysis software for immune sequencing data. Overall study context: Some patients lacked subtype; others had relapsing-remitting, secondary progressive or progressive-relapsing disease. Findings of the study overall: Samples sharing a preparation batch grouped tightly together when assessed by F measure. A handful of TRBV segments were significantly more frequent in patients than in controls. TRBV5-6, TRBV5-1 and TRBV20-1 were among these segments. For normalized Chao1 diversity, multiple sclerosis patients scored significantly lower than controls did.

Built from TCR beta cDNA, the libraries had unique molecular identifiers in them. MiXCR was run by TCRdb on the PCR reads, yielding one entry per CDR3 protein. Of fewer than 850,000 distinct CDR3 sequences in the sample, about 45% were seen once. CDR1 LNHNV and CDR2 YYDKDF come from the germline V gene (reference sequence). J was trimmed by 2 bases and V by 1 base; bases with no gene match: 13. The CDR3 has 19 amino acids. V gene TRBV15 combines with J gene TRBJ2-1, with TRBD1 identical over 8 bases. This receptor was taken from a girl under 18 with multiple sclerosis. Sequences were obtained from blood. CDR3 sequence: CATSRGTGFLSTAYNEQFF. CDR3 nucleotide sequence: TGTGCCACCAGCAGAGGGACAGGGTTCTTATCAACGGCCTACAATGAGCAGTTCTTC.